Listed below are T cell receptor beta chains from one sample, sequenced in a study of cytomegalovirus exposure and HLA in healthy donors. The assay was immunoSEQ multiplex PCR, and TCRdb's table has in-frame clones only and misses some. The data show about 65,000 clones, with approximately 82% seen just once and 3% held by the top ten. The sequenced sample was PBMCs. The source is a girl aged 5-17 years in good health and CMV-seropositive. The CDR3 runs from the conserved cysteine through the conserved F or W. Each record gives: V gene, clone size, J gene, D gene, CDR3 protein, CDR3 DNA. The D gene is left open where the match is weak. Size is stated for part of the rows, as once, few or many counts, or as a class when the clone is expanded.

TRBV7-9	NA	TRBJ2-7	TRBD1	CASSSGTGRPYEQYF	TGTGCCAGCAGCTCCGGGACAGGGAGGCCCTACGAGCAGTACTTC
TRBV19	NA	TRBJ1-1	TRBD1	CASRQQGYNTEAFF	TGTGCCAGTAGGCAACAGGGGTACAACACTGAAGCTTTCTTT
TRBV5-6	NA	TRBJ2-7	NA	CASSFGGYEQYF	TGTGCCAGCAGCTTCGGGGGCTACGAGCAGTACTTC
TRBV28	NA	TRBJ2-7	NA	CASSFQFEQYF	TGTGCCAGCAGTTTCCAGTTCGAGCAGTACTTC
TRBV5-1	NA	TRBJ2-1	TRBD2	CASSQGGTGGNEQFF	TGCGCCAGCAGCCAAGGGGGAACGGGAGGGAATGAGCAGTTCTTC
TRBV30	NA	TRBJ1-5	NA	CAWSSRDNQPQHF	TGTGCCTGGAGTTCCCGGGACAATCAGCCCCAGCATTTT
TRBV30	NA	TRBJ2-3	TRBD2	CAWSSLAGTIGNTDTQYF	TGTGCCTGGAGTTCGCTAGCGGGGACCATTGGGAACACAGATACGCAGTATTTT
TRBV5-1	NA	TRBJ2-3	TRBD2	CASNAGGASTDTQYF	TGCGCCAGCAACGCGGGGGGCGCTAGCACAGATACGCAGTATTTT
TRBV28	NA	TRBJ2-5	NA	CASSLPSASVRQAVEETQYF	TGTGCCAGCAGTTTACCGAGTGCGAGTGTTCGACAGGCCGTCGAGGAGACCCAGTACTTC
TRBV19	once	TRBJ2-1	NA	CASSIKRNGNEQFF	TGTGCCAGTAGTATTAAACGAAACGGCAATGAGCAGTTCTTC
TRBV5-1	NA	TRBJ2-5	NA	CASSLNQETQYF	TGCGCCAGCAGCCTTAACCAAGAGACCCAGTACTTC
TRBV2	NA	TRBJ1-1	TRBD1	CASSTTGKVTEAFF	TGTGCCAGCAGTACGACAGGGAAGGTCACTGAAGCTTTCTTT
TRBV6-6	NA	TRBJ1-1	NA	CASSYPTGYNTEAFF	TGTGCCAGCAGTTACCCGACAGGCTACAACACTGAAGCTTTCTTT
TRBV18	NA	TRBJ2-7	TRBD2	CASSSTSGSSYEQYF	TGTGCCAGCTCATCAACTAGCGGGAGCTCCTACGAGCAGTACTTC
TRBV7-9	once	TRBJ1-2	NA	CASSRQVYGYTF	TGTGCCAGCAGCCGACAGGTATATGGCTACACCTTC
TRBV11-2	once	TRBJ1-2	TRBD1	CASSLDRRRYGYTF	TGTGCCAGCAGCTTGGACAGGAGACGATATGGCTACACCTTC
TRBV11-2	NA	TRBJ1-4	NA	CASSPRREEEKLFF	TGTGCCAGCAGCCCGAGACGAGAGGAGGAAAAACTGTTTTTT
TRBV30	NA	TRBJ2-5	TRBD2	CAWSRYSGGGTQYF	TGTGCCTGGAGTAGGTACTCGGGAGGGGGGACCCAGTACTTC
TRBV9	NA	TRBJ2-7	NA	CASSVDGRYEQYF	TGTGCCAGCAGCGTAGATGGCCGCTACGAGCAGTACTTC
TRBV29-1	NA	TRBJ2-7	NA	CSVEDRDYEQYF	TGCAGCGTTGAAGATCGGGACTACGAGCAGTACTTC
TRBV28	NA	TRBJ2-3	NA	CASRGTYGADTQYF	TGTGCCAGCAGGGGGACTTACGGGGCAGATACGCAGTATTTT
TRBV7-8	NA	TRBJ1-1	NA	CASSSEGGGTEAFF	TGTGCCAGCAGCTCCGAGGGGGGGGGCACTGAAGCTTTCTTT
TRBV7-9	NA	TRBJ1-1	NA	CASSLREKTEAFF	TGTGCCAGCAGCCTTAGGGAGAAAACTGAAGCTTTCTTT
TRBV11-3	NA	TRBJ2-1	TRBD1	CASSPDRGRYNEQFF	TGTGCCAGCAGTCCGGACAGGGGGCGATACAATGAGCAGTTCTTC
TRBV30	NA	TRBJ1-5	NA	CAWSDRNQPQHF	TGTGCCTGGAGCGACAGGAATCAGCCCCAGCATTTT
TRBV5-1	NA	TRBJ2-3	NA	CASSLVRGGPDTQYF	TGCGCCAGCAGCTTGGTCAGGGGTGGGCCAGATACGCAGTATTTT
TRBV28	NA	TRBJ1-5	NA	CASSPTSGSNQPQHF	TGTGCCAGCAGTCCGACGAGCGGGAGCAATCAGCCCCAGCATTTT
TRBV30	NA	TRBJ1-2	NA	CAWSVRRGYTF	TGTGCCTGGAGTGTGAGGCGTGGCTACACCTTC
TRBV30	NA	TRBJ2-5	NA	CAWSSGEETQYF	TGTGCCTGGAGTTCTGGGGAGGAGACCCAGTACTTC
TRBV7-6	once	TRBJ1-4	NA	CASSLGTKGKLFF	TGTGCCAGCAGCTTAGGGACAAAAGGAAAACTGTTTTTT
TRBV27	NA	TRBJ2-6	NA	CASSSRTFGANVLTF	TGTGCCAGCAGTTCCCGGACTTTTGGGGCCAACGTCCTGACTTTC
TRBV7-9	NA	TRBJ1-4	NA	CATSGVPNEKLFF	TGTGCCACATCGGGGGTTCCTAATGAAAAACTGTTTTTT
TRBV11-3	NA	TRBJ2-2	NA	CASSSEGPGELFF	TGTGCCAGCAGCTCCGAGGGTCCCGGGGAGCTGTTTTTT
TRBV4-1	NA	TRBJ2-2	TRBD1	CASSPRDRGRGELFF	TGCGCCAGCAGCCCCCGGGACAGGGGGCGAGGGGAGCTGTTTTTT
TRBV6-5	NA	TRBJ2-7	NA	CASSYSFSNEQYF	TGTGCCAGCAGTTACTCGTTCAGTAACGAGCAGTACTTC
TRBV28	NA	TRBJ1-2	TRBD1	CASREDRRYGYTF	TGTGCCAGCCGTGAGGACAGGAGATATGGCTACACCTTC
TRBV30	NA	TRBJ1-2	NA	CAWNGNYGYTF	TGTGCCTGGAACGGTAACTATGGCTACACCTTC
TRBV7-9	NA	TRBJ1-4	NA	CASSRGLWVNEKLFF	TGTGCCAGCAGCCGCGGGTTATGGGTAAATGAAAAACTGTTTTTT
TRBV6-1	NA	TRBJ2-7	TRBD2	CASSPPGGHEQYF	TGTGCCAGCAGCCCCCCGGGAGGGCACGAGCAGTACTTC
TRBV6-8	NA	TRBJ1-5	TRBD1	CASSQFRGSQPQHF	TGTGCCAGCAGCCAATTCAGGGGGAGTCAGCCCCAGCATTTT
TRBV6-1	NA	TRBJ2-7	TRBD1	CASSTTGGSYEQYF	TGTGCCAGCAGTACGACAGGGGGTTCATACGAGCAGTACTTC
TRBV28	NA	TRBJ2-1	TRBD1	CASSFGTGAHNEQFF	TGTGCCAGCAGTTTTGGGACAGGGGCCCACAATGAGCAGTTCTTC